Reported below is one T cell receptor beta chain. These data come from a study of cytomegalovirus exposure and HLA in healthy donors. This PCR relied on a set of 60 Vbeta primers and 13 Jbeta primers. Measured with immunoSEQ multiplex PCR; TCRdb has only the in-frame clones, and not every one. This table holds 250,000 or so clones, 75% to 85% found once. CDR3 length: 16 amino acids. Trimming left V 7 bases short and J 7 bases short, with 26 bases between. Germline loops: CDR1 SGHAT, CDR2 FQNNGV. The material sequenced was PBMCs. The chain employs TRBV11-2 and TRBJ2-7, with D possibly matching TRBD2 (5 bases). The TCR sequence derives from a woman in her fifties or sixties in good health and CMV-seropositive. Here the CDR3 DNA reads TGTGCCAGCACCCCCGGCGAGGGTCGAATGGAGCTTGAGCAGTACTTC. It is translated as CASTPGEGRMELEQYF.